A single sample is the source of the 5 T cell receptor beta chains below, sequenced in a study of beta chain features in type 1 diabetes. General study results and limits: Within each of all four CD4+ subsets, Type 1 diabetes patients had TCRB CDR3s that were moderately but significantly shorter.

For these receptors, no antigen is known. Every isolated RNA sample was fully reverse transcribed, so sequencing captured expressed TCRB transcripts. Generated by immunoSEQ multiplex PCR, the TCRdb table keeps only in-frame clones and is missing some. The profile shows 350,000 to 400,000 clones, roughly 12% of them singletons. The sequencing sample was made of naive CD4+ T cells from blood. The receptors here all came from a young woman with type 1 diabetes.

The chain is built from TRBV19 and TRBJ1-1; no clear D. Germline V gives CDR1 LNHDA, CDR2 SQIVND (reference sequence). Trimming cost V 3 bases and J 1 base, with 6 bases left between them. This CDR3 spans 13 amino acids. Here the CDR3 DNA reads TGTGCCAGTAGTATGGAGCAGAACACTGAAGCTTTCTTT. Translation gives CASSMEQNTEAFF.

This clone showed up just a few times. The chain recombines TRBV25-1 with TRBJ2-6; D not certain. Trimming removed 4 bases at V and 2 bases at J, with 3 bases between. Germline CDR1 is MGHDK and CDR2 is SYGVNS. CDR3 size: 13 residues. The CDR3 here is CASSATGANVLTF. CDR3 DNA: TGTGCCAGCAGTGCCACTGGGGCCAACGTCCTGACTTTC.

This clone occurred a few times. The chain joins TRBV7-3 to TRBJ2-5; 9 bases agree with TRBD2. This CDR3 is 15 amino acids long. Trimming cost V 5 bases and J 5 bases; bases outside gene matches: 9. Germline values: CDR1 SGHTA, CDR2 FQGTGA. The CDR3: CASSPSSAGGETQYF. The CDR3 DNA sequence: TGTGCCAGCAGCCCGTCCTCAGCGGGAGGCGAGACCCAGTACTTC.

J is TRBJ2-1 and V is TRBV30, with unresolved D. V lost 1 base to trimming and J lost 4 bases, with 17 bases between them. This CDR3 is built from 16 residues. CDR1 and CDR2 (germline): GTSNPN, SVGIG (reference sequence). CDR3 nucleotide sequence: TGTGCCTGGAGTGCCGTCCGAGCGAGGATTTACAATGAGCAGTTCTTC. Translated: CAWSAVRARIYNEQFF.

The chain employs TRBV27 and TRBJ2-7; maybe TRBD2 (6 bases). The ends were cut back, 5 bases at V and 2 bases at J, with 13 bases in the middle. The CDR3 has 14 amino acids. Germline assignment: CDR1 MNHEY and CDR2 SMNVEV (reference sequence). CDR3 bases: TGTGCCAGCAGTGGGTGGGAGGACCCCTACGAGCAGTACTTC. Protein sequence: CASSGWEDPYEQYF.